This TCR beta chain stems from a study of cytomegalovirus exposure and HLA in healthy donors. Primers for the PCR totalled 60 Vbeta and 13 Jbeta. Using immunoSEQ multiplex PCR, the repertoire was profiled, and TCRdb retains in-frame clones only, with some absent. The repertoire holds some 92,000 clones, with 79% as singletons. This CDR3 comprises 14 residues. Trimming shortened V by 0 bases and J by 4 bases, and 10 bases separated the two germline ends. Germline V CDR1 and CDR2: SGDLS, YYNGEE. Source material: PBMCs. This chain joins TRBV9 and TRBJ1-1; D not certain. This clonotype was sampled from a man aged 25-45 years in good health and CMV-seronegative. CDR3 DNA sequence: TGTGCCAGCAGCGTAGGTCCGGGGTCCACTGAAGCTTTCTTT. Its translation: CASSVGPGSTEAFF.